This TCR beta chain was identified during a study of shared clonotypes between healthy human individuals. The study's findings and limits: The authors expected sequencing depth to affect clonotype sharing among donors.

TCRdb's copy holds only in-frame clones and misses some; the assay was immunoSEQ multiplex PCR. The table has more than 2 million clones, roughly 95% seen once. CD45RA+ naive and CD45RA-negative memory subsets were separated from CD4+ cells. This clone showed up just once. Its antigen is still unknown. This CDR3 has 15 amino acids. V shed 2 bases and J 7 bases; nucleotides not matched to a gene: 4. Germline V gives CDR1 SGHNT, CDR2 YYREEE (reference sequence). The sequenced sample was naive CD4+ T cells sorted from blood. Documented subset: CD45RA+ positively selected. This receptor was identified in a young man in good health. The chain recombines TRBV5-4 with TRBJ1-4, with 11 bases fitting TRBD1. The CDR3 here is CASSFRTGGGEKLFF. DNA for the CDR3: TGTGCCAGCAGCTTCCGGACAGGGGGCGGTGAAAAACTGTTTTTT. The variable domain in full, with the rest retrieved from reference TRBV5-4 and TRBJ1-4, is ETGVTQSPTHLIKTRGQQVTLRCSSQSGHNTVSWYQQALGQGPQFIFQYYREEENGRGNFPPRFSGLQFPNYSSELNVNALELDDSALYLCASSFRTGGGEKLFFGSGTQLSVL.